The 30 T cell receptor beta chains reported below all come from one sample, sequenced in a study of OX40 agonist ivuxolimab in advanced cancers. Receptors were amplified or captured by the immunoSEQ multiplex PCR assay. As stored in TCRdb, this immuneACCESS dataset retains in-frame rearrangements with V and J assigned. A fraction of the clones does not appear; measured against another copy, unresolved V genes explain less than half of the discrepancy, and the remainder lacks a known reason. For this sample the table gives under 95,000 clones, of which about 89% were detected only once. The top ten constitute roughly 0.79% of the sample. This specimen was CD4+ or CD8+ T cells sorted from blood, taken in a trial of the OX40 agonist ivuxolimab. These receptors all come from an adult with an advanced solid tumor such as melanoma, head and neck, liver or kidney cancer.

In DNA, the CDR3 is TGTGCCAGCAGCCCCCCGATAGGGGGCGGCTACACCTTC. Protein sequence: CASSPPIGGGYTF. This sequence joins TRBV5-4 and TRBJ1-2, with TRBD1 matching over 7 bases. J was trimmed by 8 bases and V by 4 bases; bases with no gene match: 8. Germline lookup yields CDR1 SGHNT and CDR2 YYREEE (reference sequence). CDR3 length equals 13 residues.

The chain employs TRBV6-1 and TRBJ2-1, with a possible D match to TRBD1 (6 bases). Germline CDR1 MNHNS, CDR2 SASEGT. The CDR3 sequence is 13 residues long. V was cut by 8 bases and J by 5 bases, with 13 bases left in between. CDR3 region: CASQTYRDNEQFF. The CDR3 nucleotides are TGTGCCAGCCAAACCTACAGGGACAATGAGCAGTTCTTC.

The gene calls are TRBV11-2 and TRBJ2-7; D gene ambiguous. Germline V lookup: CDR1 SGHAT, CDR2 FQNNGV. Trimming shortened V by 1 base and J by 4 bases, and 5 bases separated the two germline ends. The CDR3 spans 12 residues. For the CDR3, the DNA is TGTGCCAGCAGCTTAGGGCGATACGAGCAGTACTTC. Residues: CASSLGRYEQYF.

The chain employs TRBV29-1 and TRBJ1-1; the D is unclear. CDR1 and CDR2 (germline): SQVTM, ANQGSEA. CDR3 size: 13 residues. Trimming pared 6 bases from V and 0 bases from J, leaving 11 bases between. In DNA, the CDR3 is TGCAGCGTCTTGGGCGGTCTGAACACTGAAGCTTTCTTT. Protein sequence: CSVLGGLNTEAFF.

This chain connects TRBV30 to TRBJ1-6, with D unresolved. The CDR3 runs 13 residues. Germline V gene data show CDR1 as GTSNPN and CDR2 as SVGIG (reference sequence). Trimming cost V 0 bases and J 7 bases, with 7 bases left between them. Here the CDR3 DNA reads TGTGCCTGGAGTGTATGGGGAAATTCACCCCTCCACTTT. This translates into CAWSVWGNSPLHF.

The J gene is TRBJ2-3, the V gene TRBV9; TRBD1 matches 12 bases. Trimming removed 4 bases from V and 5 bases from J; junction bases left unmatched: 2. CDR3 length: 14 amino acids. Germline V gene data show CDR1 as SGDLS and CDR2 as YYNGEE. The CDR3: CASSRDRGQDTQYF. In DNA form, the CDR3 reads TGTGCCAGCAGCAGGGACAGGGGGCAAGATACGCAGTATTTT.

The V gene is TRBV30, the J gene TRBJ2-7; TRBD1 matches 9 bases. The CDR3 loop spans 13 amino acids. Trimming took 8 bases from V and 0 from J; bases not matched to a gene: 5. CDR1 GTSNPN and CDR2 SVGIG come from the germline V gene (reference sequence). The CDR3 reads CAGRDRDSYEQYF. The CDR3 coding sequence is TGTGCCGGCCGGGACAGGGACTCCTACGAGCAGTACTTC.

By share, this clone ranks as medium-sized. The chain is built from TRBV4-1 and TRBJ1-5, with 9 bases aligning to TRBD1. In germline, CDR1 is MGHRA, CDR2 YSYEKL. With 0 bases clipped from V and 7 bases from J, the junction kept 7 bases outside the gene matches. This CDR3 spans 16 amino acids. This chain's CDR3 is CASSQEGTGSYQPQHF. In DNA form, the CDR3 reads TGCGCCAGCAGCCAAGAGGGGACAGGGAGTTACCAGCCCCAGCATTTT.

CDR3 in amino acids: CASSISSGTGELFF. In nucleotides, the CDR3 is TGTGCCAGTAGTATAAGCAGTGGCACCGGGGAGCTGTTTTTT. This sequence joins TRBV19 and TRBJ2-2; D not certain. Germline CDR1 is LNHDA and CDR2 is SQIVND (reference sequence). V lost 2 bases and J lost 4, with 8 bases in between. The CDR3 extends over 14 amino acids.

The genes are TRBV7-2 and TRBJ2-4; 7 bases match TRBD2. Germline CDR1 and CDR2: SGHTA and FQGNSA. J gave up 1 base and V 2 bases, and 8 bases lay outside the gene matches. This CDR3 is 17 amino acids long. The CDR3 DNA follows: TGTGCCAGCAGCTTAATGTACTTGGGAGGGGCCAAAAACATTCAGTACTTC. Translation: CASSLMYLGGAKNIQYF.

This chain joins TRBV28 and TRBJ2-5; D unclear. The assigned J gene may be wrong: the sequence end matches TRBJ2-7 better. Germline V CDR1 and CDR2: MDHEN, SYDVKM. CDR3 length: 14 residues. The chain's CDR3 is CASSPSRSSYEQYF. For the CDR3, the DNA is TGTGCCAGCAGCCCCTCCCGGAGCTCCTACGAGCAGTACTTC.

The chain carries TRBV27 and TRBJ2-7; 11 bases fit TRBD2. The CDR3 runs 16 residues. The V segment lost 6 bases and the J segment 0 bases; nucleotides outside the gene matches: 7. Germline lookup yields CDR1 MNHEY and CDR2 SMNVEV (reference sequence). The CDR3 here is CASRAGLAENSYEQYF. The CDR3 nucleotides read TGTGCCAGCAGGGCGGGACTAGCGGAGAACTCCTACGAGCAGTACTTC.

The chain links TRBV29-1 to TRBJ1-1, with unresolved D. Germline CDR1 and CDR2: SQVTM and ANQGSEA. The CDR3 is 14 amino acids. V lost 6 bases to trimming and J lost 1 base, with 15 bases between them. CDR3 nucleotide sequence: TGCAGCGTCCAAGGCAATCCGGGGAACACTGAAGCTTTCTTT. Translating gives CSVQGNPGNTEAFF. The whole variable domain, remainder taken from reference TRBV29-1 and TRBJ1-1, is SAVISQKPSRDICQRGTSLTIQCQVDSQVTMMFWYRQQPGQSLTLIATANQGSEATYESGFVIDKFPISRPNLTFSTLTVSNMSPEDSSIYLCSVQGNPGNTEAFFGQGTRLTVV.

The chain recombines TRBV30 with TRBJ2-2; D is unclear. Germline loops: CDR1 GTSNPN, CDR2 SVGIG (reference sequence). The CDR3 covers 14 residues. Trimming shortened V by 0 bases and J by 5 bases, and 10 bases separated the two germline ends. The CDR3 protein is CAWSVEAKTGELFF. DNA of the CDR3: TGTGCCTGGAGTGTGGAAGCTAAAACCGGGGAGCTGTTTTTT.

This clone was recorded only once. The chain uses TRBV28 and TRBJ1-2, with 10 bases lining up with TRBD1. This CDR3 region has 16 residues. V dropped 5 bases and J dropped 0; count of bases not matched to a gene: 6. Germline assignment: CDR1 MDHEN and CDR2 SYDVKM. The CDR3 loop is CASSTGTGVTNYGYTF. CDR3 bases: TGTGCCAGCAGTACCGGGACAGGGGTTACTAACTATGGCTACACCTTC.

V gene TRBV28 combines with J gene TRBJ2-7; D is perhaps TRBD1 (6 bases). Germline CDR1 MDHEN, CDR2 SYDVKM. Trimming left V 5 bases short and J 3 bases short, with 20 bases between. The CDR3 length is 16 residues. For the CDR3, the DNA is TGTGCCAGCAGTCCCAGTTGGACAGCTAGTCTCTACGAGCAGTACTTC. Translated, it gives CASSPSWTASLYEQYF.

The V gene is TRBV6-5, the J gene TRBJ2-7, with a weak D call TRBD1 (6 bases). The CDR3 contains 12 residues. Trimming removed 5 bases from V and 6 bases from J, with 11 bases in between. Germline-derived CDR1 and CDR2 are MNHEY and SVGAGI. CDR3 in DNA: TGTGCCAGCAGTGGACAGACGGGCGAGCAGTACTTC. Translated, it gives CASSGQTGEQYF.

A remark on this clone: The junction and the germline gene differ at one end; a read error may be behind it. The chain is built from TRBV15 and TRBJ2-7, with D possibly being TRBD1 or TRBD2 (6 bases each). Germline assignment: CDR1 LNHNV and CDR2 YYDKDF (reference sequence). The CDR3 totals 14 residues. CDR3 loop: CATSRELRGDEQCF. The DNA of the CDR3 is TGTGCCACCAGCAGAGAGCTGAGGGGGGACGAGCAGTGCTTC. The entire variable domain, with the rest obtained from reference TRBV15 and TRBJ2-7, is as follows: DAMVIQNPRYQVTQFGKPVTLSCSQTLNHNVMYWYQQKSSQAPKLLFHYYDKDFNNEADTPDNFQSRRPNTSFCFLDIRSPGLGDTAMYLCATSRELRGDEQCFGPGTRLTVT.

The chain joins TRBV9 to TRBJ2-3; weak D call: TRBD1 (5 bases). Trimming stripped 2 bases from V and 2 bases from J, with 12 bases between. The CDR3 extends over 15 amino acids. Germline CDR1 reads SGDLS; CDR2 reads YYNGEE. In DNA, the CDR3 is TGTGCCAGCAGCGTTTTTCAGGGCCACACAGATACGCAGTATTTT. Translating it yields CASSVFQGHTDTQYF.

The CDR3 sequence: CASSLWFGLLGGELFF. The CDR3, as DNA: TGTGCCAGCAGCCTCTGGTTCGGCCTCCTGGGCGGGGAGCTGTTTTTT. The rearrangement links TRBV28 to TRBJ2-2; D remains unclear. The CDR3 sequence is 16 residues long. Germline V gene sequence: CDR1 MDHEN, CDR2 SYDVKM. V lost 6 bases and J 7 bases, leaving 21 bases between the germline ends.

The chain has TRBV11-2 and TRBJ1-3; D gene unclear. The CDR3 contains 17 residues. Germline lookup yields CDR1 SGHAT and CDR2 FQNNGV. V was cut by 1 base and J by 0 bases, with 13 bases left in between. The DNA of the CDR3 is TGTGCCAGCAGCTTAGTTTACGGCGGCACCTCTGGAAACACCATATATTTT. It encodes CASSLVYGGTSGNTIYF.

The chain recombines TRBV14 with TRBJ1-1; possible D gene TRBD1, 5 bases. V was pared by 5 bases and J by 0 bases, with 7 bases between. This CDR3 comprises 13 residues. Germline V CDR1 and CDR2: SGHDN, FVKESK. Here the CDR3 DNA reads TGTGCCAGCAGCGTGACAGTGAACACTGAAGCTTTCTTT. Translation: CASSVTVNTEAFF.

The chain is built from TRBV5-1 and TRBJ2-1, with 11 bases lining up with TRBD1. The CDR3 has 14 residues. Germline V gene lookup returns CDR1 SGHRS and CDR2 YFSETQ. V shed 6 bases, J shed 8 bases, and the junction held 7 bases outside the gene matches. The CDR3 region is CASNRDRGADEQFF. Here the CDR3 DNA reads TGCGCCAGCAACCGGGACAGGGGGGCCGATGAGCAGTTCTTC.

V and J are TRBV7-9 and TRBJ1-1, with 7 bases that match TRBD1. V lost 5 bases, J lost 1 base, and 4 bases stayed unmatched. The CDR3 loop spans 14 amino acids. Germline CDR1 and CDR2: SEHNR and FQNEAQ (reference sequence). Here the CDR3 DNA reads TGTGCCAGCAGCCGAGGGGGCGGGAACACTGAAGCTTTCTTT. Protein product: CASSRGGGNTEAFF.

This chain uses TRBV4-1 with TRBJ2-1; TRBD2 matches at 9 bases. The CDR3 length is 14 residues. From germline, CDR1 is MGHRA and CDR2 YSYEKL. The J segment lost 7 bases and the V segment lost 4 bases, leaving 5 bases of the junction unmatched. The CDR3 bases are TGCGCCAGCAGCCGCGGGAGGGCCACGAATGAGCAGTTCTTC. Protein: CASSRGRATNEQFF.

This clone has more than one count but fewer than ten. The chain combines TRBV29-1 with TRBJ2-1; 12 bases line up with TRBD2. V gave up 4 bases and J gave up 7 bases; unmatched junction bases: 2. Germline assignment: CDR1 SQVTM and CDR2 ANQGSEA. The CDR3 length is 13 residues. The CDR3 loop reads CSVGGLAGNEQFF. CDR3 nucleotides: TGCAGCGTTGGGGGACTAGCGGGTAATGAGCAGTTCTTC.

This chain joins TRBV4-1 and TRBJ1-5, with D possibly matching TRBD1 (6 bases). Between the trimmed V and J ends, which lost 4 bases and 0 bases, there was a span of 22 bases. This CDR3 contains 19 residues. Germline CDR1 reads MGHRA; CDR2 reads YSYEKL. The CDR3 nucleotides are TGCGCCAGCAGCCGAAACACTCCACAGGGTTGGGGTAGCAATCAGCCCCAGCATTTT. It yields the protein CASSRNTPQGWGSNQPQHF.

The CDR3 sequence: CASSPGRVVWNTEAFF. The CDR3 DNA reads as TGTGCCAGCAGCCCCGGGAGGGTGGTATGGAACACTGAAGCTTTCTTT. The V call is TRBV11-2, the J call TRBJ1-1, with D hard to call. The CDR3 runs to 16 residues. From germline, CDR1 is SGHAT and CDR2 FQNNGV. The V end lost 5 bases, the J end lost 1 base, and 17 bases lay between the germline ends. Combining the CDR3 with reference TRBV11-2 and TRBJ1-1 gives the whole variable domain EAGVAQSPRYKIIEKRQSVAFWCNPISGHATLYWYQQILGQGPKLLIQFQNNGVVDDSQLPKDRFSAERLKGVDSTLKIQPAKLEDSAVYLCASSPGRVVWNTEAFFGQGTRLTVV.

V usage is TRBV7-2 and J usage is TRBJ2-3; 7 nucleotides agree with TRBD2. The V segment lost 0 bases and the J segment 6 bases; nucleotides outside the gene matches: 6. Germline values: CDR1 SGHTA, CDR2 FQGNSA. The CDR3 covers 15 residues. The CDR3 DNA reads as TGTGCCAGCAGCTTAGCTAGCGGGCTGGGGGATACGCAGTATTTT. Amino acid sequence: CASSLASGLGDTQYF.

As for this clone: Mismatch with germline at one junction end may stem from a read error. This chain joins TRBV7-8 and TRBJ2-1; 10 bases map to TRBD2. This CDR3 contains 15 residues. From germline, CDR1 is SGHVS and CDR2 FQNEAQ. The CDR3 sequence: CASSLAGDPYNEQFF. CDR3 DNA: TGTGCCAGCAGCCTAGCGGGGGACCCCTACAATGAGCAGTTCTTC.